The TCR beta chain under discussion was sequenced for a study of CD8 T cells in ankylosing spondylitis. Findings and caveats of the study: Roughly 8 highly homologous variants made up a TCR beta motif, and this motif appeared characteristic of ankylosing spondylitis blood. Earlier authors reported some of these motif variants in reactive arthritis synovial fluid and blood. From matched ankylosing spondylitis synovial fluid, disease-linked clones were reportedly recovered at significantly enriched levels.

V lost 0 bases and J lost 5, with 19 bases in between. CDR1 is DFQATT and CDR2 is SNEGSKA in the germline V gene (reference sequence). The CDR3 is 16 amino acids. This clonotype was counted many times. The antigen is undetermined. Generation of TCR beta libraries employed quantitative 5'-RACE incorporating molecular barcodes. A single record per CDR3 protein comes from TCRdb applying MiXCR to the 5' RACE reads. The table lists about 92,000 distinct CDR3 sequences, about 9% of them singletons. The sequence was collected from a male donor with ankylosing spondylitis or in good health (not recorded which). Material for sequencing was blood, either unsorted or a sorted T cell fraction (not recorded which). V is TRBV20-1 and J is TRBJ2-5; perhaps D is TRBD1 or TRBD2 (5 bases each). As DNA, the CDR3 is TGCAGTGCTAGAGATTCGTCTGGGGGTTCTGTGGAGACCCAGTACTTC. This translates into CSARDSSGGSVETQYF.